The source of this T cell receptor beta chain is a study of PD-L1 blockade in urothelial cancer. V was cut by 5 bases and J by 10 bases, with 6 bases left in between. CDR3 length: 10 residues. Per the germline V gene, CDR1 is SGHAT and CDR2 is FQNNGV. The study's findings and limits: Tumor-linked clones in blood grew more by 3 weeks in durable-benefit patients.

The method was immunoSEQ multiplex PCR; TCRdb's version includes in-frame clones alone and lacks a portion of them. The table includes around 50,000 clones, around 82% detected once. Regarding this clone: Its cognate antigen is unknown.

Time point in this sample: peripheral blood 6 weeks after treatment start. The chain combines TRBV11-2 with TRBJ2-1; D gene uncertain. This receptor was obtained from a man between 45 and 60 years old with urothelial cancer. The sample was PBMCs, taken around atezolizumab (anti-PD-L1) treatment. DNA for the CDR3: TGTGCCAGCAGCCACATAGAGCAGTTCTTC. Protein sequence: CASSHIEQFF.